This entry is about one T cell receptor (beta chain). Its specificity is not known. The germline gene is not matched at one end of the junction; a read error may be the cause. This entry is derived from a study of cytomegalovirus exposure and HLA in healthy donors. Study-level points and caveats: Trimming of TCR beta V- and J-genes showed a link, identified in a later analysis, to a missense DCLRE1C variant.

The PCR made use of 60 Vbeta and 13 Jbeta primers. Sequenced by immunoSEQ multiplex PCR; TCRdb stores in-frame clones only, minus some. This sample has approximately 190,000 clones; around 85% occur once, and the top ten carry approximately 6%. The sequenced sample was PBMCs. This TCR came from a man aged 40-50 years in good health and CMV-seropositive.

CDR3 region: CASSLGGQNQETQYF. The CDR3 nucleotides are TGTGCTAGCAGCTTAGGGGGGCAGAACCAAGAGACCCAGTACTTC. The genes are TRBV7-7 and TRBJ2-5; D possibly uses TRBD1 or TRBD2 (6 bases each). The CDR3 is made up of 15 amino acids. The germline CDR1 and CDR2 sequences are SSHAT and FNYEAQ (reference sequence).